This TCR beta chain was captured in a study of Graves' ophthalmopathy and Graves' hyperthyroidism. Investigators amplified TCR beta CDR3 regions from RNA transcripts. The first-round RT-PCR employed HTBI primers together with the Qiagen OneStep RT-PCR kit. A multiplex PCR was then performed as the second round. Using its own MiXCR run on the multiplex PCR reads, TCRdb lists one record per CDR3 protein. Seen here are 580,000 or so distinct CDR3 sequences, 35% to 40% observed once, and the top ten hold roughly 4%. Notes on this clonotype: Antigen specificity is unknown. Sequence at one end of the junction differs from germline and may be a read error.

Findings and caveats of the study: The blood repertoire also included most expanded thyroid clonotypes above 0.001 frequency.

Patients newly diagnosed with hyperthyroidism, under 2 months' duration, were aged 18 to 65, the study reports. Patients were left out if they had other autoimmune diseases, uncontrolled infections, pregnancy or lactation. The germline V gene has CDR1 SSHAT and CDR2 FNYEAQ (reference sequence). The CDR3 is 16 amino acids. The V call is TRBV7-7, the J call TRBJ2-5; TRBD1 agrees at 7 bases. Material: peripheral blood or thyroid tissue (not recorded which). The TCR was taken from an adult man with Graves' hyperthyroidism. In nucleotides, the CDR3 is TGTGCTAGCAGCCAAGGTCAGGGACAGCCTAAAGAGACCCAGTACTTC. Translated: CASSQGQGQPKETQYF.